This T cell receptor (beta chain) was sequenced in a study of CD8+CD57+ T cells in acquired aplastic anemia. About the study: Each DNA sample taken from sorted CD4+ and CD8+ cells came to around 3.4 ug on average. Study-level findings and limits: Controls did not differ significantly from patients in CD8+ Simpson's diversity. Patients and controls were found to share some 30 CD8+ CDR3 sequences.

Previously, flow cytometry had revealed CD8+CD57+ cell expansion in the patients chosen for sequencing. Acquired aplastic anemia of severe grade affected all patients. Genomic DNA templated the TCR beta VDJ and CDR3 profiling. TCRdb reanalysed the reads using MiXCR and keeps one entry per CDR3 protein. The data contain about 95,000 distinct CDR3 sequences, 65% to 70% of them singletons. In germline, CDR1 is LNHDA, CDR2 SQIVND (reference sequence). V shed 10 bases and J shed 3 bases, with 15 bases lying between them. The CDR3 sequence is 13 residues long. On this clonotype itself: Antigen specificity is unknown.

The V gene is TRBV19, the J gene TRBJ1-1, with D tentatively TRBD1 (5 bases). Sequencing used sorted CD4+, CD8+, or CD8+CD57+ T cells (not recorded which) from PBMCs. This TCR was recovered from a human donor with aplastic anemia. The CDR3 nucleotides are TGTGCCACCCACCGGACGGGGGACACTGAAGCTTTCTTT. Translation: CATHRTGDTEAFF.